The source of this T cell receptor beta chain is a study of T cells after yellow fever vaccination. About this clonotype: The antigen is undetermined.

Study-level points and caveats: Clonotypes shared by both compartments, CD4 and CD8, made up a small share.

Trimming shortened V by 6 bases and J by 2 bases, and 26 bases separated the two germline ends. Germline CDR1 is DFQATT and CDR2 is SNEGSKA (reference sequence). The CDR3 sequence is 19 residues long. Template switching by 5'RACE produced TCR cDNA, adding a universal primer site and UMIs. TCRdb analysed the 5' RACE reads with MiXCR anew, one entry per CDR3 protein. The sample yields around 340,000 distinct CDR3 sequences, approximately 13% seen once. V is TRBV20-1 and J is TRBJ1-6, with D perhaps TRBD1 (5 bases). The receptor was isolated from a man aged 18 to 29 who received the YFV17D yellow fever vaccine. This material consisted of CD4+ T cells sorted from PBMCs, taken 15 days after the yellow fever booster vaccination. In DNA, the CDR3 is TGCAGTGCCCTCCAGGGCAGCAAGGGTATCGGACCCTATAATTCACCCCTCCACTTT. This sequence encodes CSALQGSKGIGPYNSPLHF.